This TCR beta chain was sequenced in a study of shared clonotypes between healthy human individuals. The study's findings and limits: For naive CD4 cells, 5% to 6.5% of clonotypes were shared across a handful of donors. Clonotype sharing across donors was expected to vary with sequencing depth. A generally larger estimated richness was seen in naive subsets than in memory subsets.

The material for each subset, its genomic DNA, was split evenly across several immunoSEQ plates. Here immunoSEQ multiplex PCR was the method, and the copy in TCRdb shows in-frame clones only, minus some. Here the sample spans more than 2,000,000 clones, roughly nine tenths being singletons. Comment on this clone: What it binds is unknown.

The sequenced sample consisted of naive CD4+ T cells sorted from blood. Specified subset: CD45RA+ positively selected. The TCR sequence derives from a man between 18 and 35 years old in good health.

This CDR3 reads CASSTRSGTYEQYF. The CDR3 nucleotides are TGTGCCAGCAGTACCCGTAGCGGGACCTACGAGCAGTACTTC. The chain links TRBV6-6 to TRBJ2-7; 8 bases agree with TRBD2. The CDR3 has 14 amino acids. Germline V gene lookup returns CDR1 MNHNY and CDR2 SVGAGI (reference sequence). V was pared by 5 bases and J by 2 bases, with 5 bases of the junction left unmatched.